The sample holds a few counts of the clone carrying this TCR beta chain. Its antigen is still unknown. Construction of TCR beta libraries relied on iRepertoire HTBI primers and on Arm-PCR targeting CDR3 regions. TCRdb passed the multiplex PCR reads through MiXCR, listing each CDR3 protein once. The table has roughly 360,000 distinct CDR3 sequences, 20% to 25% seen once. The data were obtained in a study of regulatory T cells in long-lasting Graves disease. Whole-study context: A definition of persistent Graves' disease required over 5 years of antithyroid drugs plus positive TSH receptor antibodies.

CDR3 length: 13 amino acids. The germline V gene has CDR1 DFQATT and CDR2 SNEGSKA (reference sequence). V lost 6 bases to trimming and J lost 4 bases; unmatched junction nucleotides: 8. Time point denoted: persistent/refractory GD, antithyroid drugs over 5 years with positive TRAb. The TCR library was prepared using RNA isolated from PBMCs. Graves' disease diagnosis relied on American Thyroid Association guidelines. Overall study findings and caveats: Persistent patients shared 2,741 public clonotypes among themselves. Newly diagnosed patients shared fewer, at more than 750. Persistent cases favored TRBV28, TRBJ1-2 and TRBJ2-5.

This TCR derives from a woman aged 35 to 49 with Graves disease. This specimen was peripheral blood mononuclear cells (PBMCs), taken when the disease was refractory, from a patient treated with antithyroid drugs. V gene TRBV20-1 combines with J gene TRBJ2-7; 8 bases agree with TRBD2. DNA of the CDR3: TGCAGTGCGCCGCGGACTAGCCGGTACGAGCAGTACTTC. Translated: CSAPRTSRYEQYF.